In this sample, the clone carrying this TCR beta chain turned up many times. The data stem from a study of T cells in Graves' hyperthyroidism and ophthalmopathy. Researchers amplified the TCR beta CDR3 regions from RNA transcripts. The HTBI primer set served for first-round RT-PCR of the TCR CDR3. TCRdb itself ran the multiplex PCR reads through MiXCR, one entry per CDR3 protein. Altogether over 500,000 distinct CDR3 sequences are present, roughly 16% being singletons, with the ten largest covering about 31%. CDR3 length: 14 residues. With 0 bases removed from V and 0 bases from J, the gap between germline ends came to 6 bases. In germline, CDR1 is KGHSH, CDR2 LQKENI.

The sequenced sample was blood. The sequence derives from a woman aged 25-40 years with Graves' ophthalmopathy. The V and J genes are TRBV18 and TRBJ2-7; no clear D gene. Written as DNA, the CDR3 is TGTGCCAGCTCACCACCCACACACTCCTACGAGCAGTACTTC. It specifies CASSPPTHSYEQYF.